One and the same sample provided the 22 T cell receptor beta chains below, sequenced in a study of graft-versus-host responses after intestinal transplantation. Their specific antigens are unknown. Clones were sequenced by immunoSEQ multiplex PCR, and TCRdb holds only the in-frame ones, with some missing. This sample has about 90,000 clones, with 75% to 95% found just once. The source was unstimulated CD4+ T cells sorted from spleen or lymph node cells, collected before transplant. The receptor set was obtained from a human donor who was the organ donor for an intestinal transplant.

The chain recombines TRBV18 with TRBJ2-4; tentatively, D is TRBD2 (5 bases). The ends were cut back, 2 bases at V and 5 bases at J, with 16 bases in the middle. There are 16 residues in the CDR3. The V gene's germline CDR1 is KGHSH and CDR2 LQKENI. CDR3 residues: CASSPSNVGAENIQYF. Written as DNA, the CDR3 is TGTGCCAGCTCACCATCTAACGTGGGAGCGGAAAACATTCAGTACTTC.

V gene TRBV10-2 combines with J gene TRBJ2-5; 10 positions agree with TRBD2. The CDR3 is 14 residues long. V shed 6 bases, J shed 2 bases, and the junction held 3 bases outside the gene matches. The germline V gene encodes CDR1 WSHSY and CDR2 SAAADI. In DNA form, the CDR3 reads TGCGCCAGCAGGGGACTAGCGCAGCAAGAGACCCAGTACTTC. Amino acids: CASRGLAQQETQYF.

The V gene is TRBV7-2, the J gene TRBJ2-7; the D gene is possibly TRBD1 (6 bases). V was shortened by 2 bases and J by 4 bases, with 6 bases between the two germline ends. CDR3 length: 12 residues. Per the germline V gene, CDR1 is SGHTA and CDR2 is FQGNSA. The CDR3 nucleotides read TGTGCCAGCAGCTTACAGGGGTACGAGCAGTACTTC. This codes for CASSLQGYEQYF.

V gene TRBV5-6 combines with J gene TRBJ2-6, with a possible D match to TRBD2 (5 bases). Deletions cut 4 bases from V and 0 bases from J, with 11 bases between. CDR3 length: 16 amino acids. Per the germline V gene, CDR1 is SGHDT and CDR2 is YYEEEE. The CDR3 here is CASSRGPSSGANVLTF. The CDR3 bases are TGTGCCAGCAGCCGCGGGCCCAGCTCTGGGGCCAACGTCCTGACTTTC.

The rearrangement links TRBV19 to TRBJ1-2; possibly TRBD1 for D (6 bases). Per germline, CDR1 LNHDA and CDR2 SQIVND (reference sequence). This CDR3 spans 13 amino acids. V lost 2 bases and J 6 bases, leaving 10 bases between the germline ends. CDR3 residues: CASSISTGNGYTF. CDR3 sequence (DNA): TGTGCCAGTAGTATATCGACAGGTAATGGCTACACCTTC.

The V and J genes are TRBV2 and TRBJ2-3; D may be TRBD1 (6 bases). V was pared by 10 bases and J by 2 bases, with 13 bases between. The CDR3 has 13 amino acids. In germline, CDR1 is SNHLY, CDR2 FYNNEI. The CDR3 nucleotides read TGTGCCATCGGGACAAGCAACACAGATACGCAGTATTTT. Protein product: CAIGTSNTDTQYF. The full variable domain, with the rest looked up from reference TRBV2 and TRBJ2-3, is EPEVTQTPSHQVTQMGQEVILRCVPISNHLYFYWYRQILGQKVEFLVSFYNNEISEKSEIFDDQFSVERPDGSNFTLKIRSTKLEDSAMYFCAIGTSNTDTQYFGPGTRLTVL.

This clone was observed once. The chain joins TRBV28 to TRBJ2-3; the D gene is possibly TRBD2 (6 bases). V was shortened by 5 bases and J by 4 bases, with 19 bases between the two germline ends. Germline-derived CDR1 and CDR2 are MDHEN and SYDVKM. CDR3 length: 16 amino acids. The CDR3 coding sequence is TGTGCCAGCAGTCCACTTAGACTAGTTTCGGCAGATACGCAGTATTTT. This codes for CASSPLRLVSADTQYF.

The V and J genes are TRBV7-2 and TRBJ2-7, with 9 bases matching TRBD1. From germline, CDR1 is SGHTA and CDR2 FQGNSA. V lost 1 base, J lost 0 bases, and 4 bases stayed unmatched. The CDR3 runs 16 residues. Here the CDR3 DNA reads TGTGCCAGCAGCTTAGTCTCACAGGGGGCCTCCTACGAGCAGTACTTC. Protein product: CASSLVSQGASYEQYF.

The chain uses TRBV15 and TRBJ2-4; 8 bases line up with TRBD1. V shed 2 bases and J 4 bases; nucleotides not matched to a gene: 4. The CDR3 totals 15 residues. Germline-derived CDR1 and CDR2 are LNHNV and YYDKDF (reference sequence). CDR3 loop: CATSRRGQGKNIQYF. As DNA, the CDR3 is TGTGCCACCAGCAGACGAGGACAGGGAAAAAACATTCAGTACTTC. Variable domain in full (rest from reference TRBV15 and TRBJ2-4): DAMVIQNPRYQVTQFGKPVTLSCSQTLNHNVMYWYQQKSSQAPKLLFHYYDKDFNNEADTPDNFQSRRPNTSFCFLDIRSPGLGDTAMYLCATSRRGQGKNIQYFGAGTRLSVL.

The chain uses TRBV10-1 and TRBJ1-1; maybe TRBD1 (6 bases). The germline gives CDR1 WNHNN, CDR2 SYGVQD (reference sequence). The V gene lost 6 bases and the J gene lost 3 bases, with 14 bases spanning the gap. CDR3 length: 14 residues. CDR3 DNA: TGCGCCAGCAGCAGGGGAATCGTGGACACTGAAGCTTTCTTT. This sequence encodes CASSRGIVDTEAFF.

This clone was recorded once. The rearrangement uses TRBV5-1 and TRBJ2-2, with a tentative D call TRBD2 (7 bases). Germline CDR1 SGHRS, CDR2 YFSETQ. V gave up 0 bases and J gave up 0 bases, with 12 bases separating them. The CDR3 length is 17 residues. The CDR3 reads CASSLEAGAANTGELFF. CDR3 nucleotides: TGCGCCAGCAGCTTGGAGGCGGGGGCCGCGAACACCGGGGAGCTGTTTTTT. The full variable domain, its missing parts supplied by reference TRBV5-1 and TRBJ2-2, is KAGVTQTPRYLIKTRGQQVTLSCSPISGHRSVSWYQQTPGQGLQFLFEYFSETQRNKGNFPGRFSGRQFSNSRSEMNVSTLELGDSALYLCASSLEAGAANTGELFFGEGSRLTVL.

This chain connects TRBV30 to TRBJ1-3, with 11 bases lining up with TRBD1. The ends lost 7 bases at V and 1 base at J; junction bases unmatched: 3. Germline CDR1 reads GTSNPN; CDR2 reads SVGIG (reference sequence). This CDR3 has 14 residues. CDR3 region: CAYGQGASGNTIYF. DNA of the CDR3: TGTGCCTACGGACAGGGGGCGTCTGGAAACACCATATATTTT.

The chain recombines TRBV10-3 with TRBJ2-7; tentative D call: TRBD1 (6 bases). This CDR3 contains 12 residues. The germline V gene encodes CDR1 ENHRY and CDR2 SYGVKD. Trimming stripped 7 bases from V and 3 bases from J, with 10 bases between. Written as DNA, the CDR3 is TGTGCCATCATGACAGGAGACTACGAGCAGTACTTC. Translation: CAIMTGDYEQYF.

This clone occurred once. The rearrangement joins TRBV30 to TRBJ1-1, with D perhaps matching TRBD1 (5 bases). The V end was cut by 0 bases, the J end by 1 base, with 15 bases between. The CDR3 runs to 16 residues. Germline lookup yields CDR1 GTSNPN and CDR2 SVGIG (reference sequence). The CDR3 region is CAWSVVGIGANTEAFF. CDR3 sequence (DNA): TGTGCCTGGAGTGTAGTTGGTATAGGGGCGAACACTGAAGCTTTCTTT.

The rearrangement links TRBV19 to TRBJ1-1; D remains ambiguous. Between the trimmed V and J ends, which lost 5 bases and 5 bases, there was a span of 15 bases. CDR3 length: 14 residues. Germline lookup yields CDR1 LNHDA and CDR2 SQIVND (reference sequence). CDR3 residues: CASSRPSTGTEAFF. The CDR3 bases are TGTGCCAGTAGTCGTCCGTCGACGGGAACTGAAGCTTTCTTT.

V is TRBV5-6 and J is TRBJ2-5; the D gene is possibly TRBD2 (6 bases). This CDR3 contains 17 residues. Germline CDR1 reads SGHDT; CDR2 reads YYEEEE. The V end was cut by 3 bases, the J end by 4 bases, with 22 bases between. This CDR3 reads CASSSLSGTLFGETQYF. CDR3 coding DNA: TGTGCCAGCAGCTCCCTTAGCGGAACCCTGTTTGGAGAGACCCAGTACTTC.

The chain combines TRBV5-1 with TRBJ2-1, with D hard to call. V was clipped by 4 bases and J by 0 bases, with 11 bases between them. The CDR3 is 15 residues long. Germline loops: CDR1 SGHRS, CDR2 YFSETQ. This CDR3 reads CASSASTYSYNEQFF. The CDR3 bases are TGCGCCAGCAGCGCGTCGACTTACTCCTACAATGAGCAGTTCTTC.

The gene calls are TRBV6-6 and TRBJ2-7; TRBD1 might be the D (6 bases). The germline V gene has CDR1 MNHNY and CDR2 SVGAGI (reference sequence). Trimming took 4 bases from V and 11 from J, leaving 18 bases between them. The CDR3 runs to 13 residues. The CDR3 nucleotides are TGTGCCAGCAGTTTCGAACCGACAGGTTATAAGTACTTC. Its translation: CASSFEPTGYKYF.

The rearrangement joins TRBV7-9 to TRBJ2-1, with TRBD2 as a possible D gene (6 bases). V was pared by 1 base and J by 6 bases, with 13 bases between. Per the germline V gene, CDR1 is SEHNR and CDR2 is FQNEAQ (reference sequence). This CDR3 spans 15 amino acids. The CDR3 reads CASSLGAGNVNEQFF. In nucleotides, the CDR3 is TGTGCCAGCAGCTTAGGGGCGGGAAACGTCAATGAGCAGTTCTTC.

The J gene is TRBJ2-5, the V gene TRBV4-1; 10 nucleotides align to TRBD2. Trimming removed 1 base from V and 0 bases from J; junction bases left unmatched: 2. This CDR3 contains 16 residues. Germline values: CDR1 MGHRA, CDR2 YSYEKL. The CDR3: CASSQGSGRYQETQYF. DNA for the CDR3: TGCGCCAGCAGCCAAGGTAGCGGGAGGTACCAAGAGACCCAGTACTTC.

V is TRBV7-9 and J is TRBJ2-5; possible D gene TRBD2, 6 bases. CDR1 and CDR2 from the germline V gene are SEHNR and FQNEAQ (reference sequence). The CDR3 runs 17 residues. V was clipped by 4 bases and J by 2 bases, with 20 bases between them. The CDR3 region is CASSSGVSGTSQETQYF. CDR3 DNA: TGTGCCAGCAGCTCCGGGGTCTCCGGGACTTCACAAGAGACCCAGTACTTC.

This chain uses TRBV28 with TRBJ1-4, with 9 bases identical to TRBD1. Per the germline V gene, CDR1 is MDHEN and CDR2 is SYDVKM. The CDR3 runs 14 residues. V trimming: 6 bases; J trimming: 7 bases; junction bases outside the gene matches: 6. CDR3 in amino acids: CASRGQGWSEKLFF. The CDR3 DNA follows: TGTGCCAGCAGGGGACAGGGTTGGAGTGAAAAACTGTTTTTT.